This is a list of T cell receptor beta chains from one sample in a study of cytomegalovirus exposure and HLA in healthy donors. TCRdb's table, derived via immunoSEQ multiplex PCR, lists solely in-frame clones and lacks some. In the table there are about 100,000 clones, roughly 72% of which are singletons. The sample taken for sequencing was PBMCs. These receptors all come from a man in his thirties or forties in good health and CMV-seronegative. The CDR3 runs from the conserved cysteine through the conserved F or W. Clone size is shown for a subset of rows, as once, few, many or a class of expanded clone.

clone_size: .; v_call: TRBV6-1; cdr3_aa: CASSANRDQPQHF
clone_size: few; v_call: TRBV6-5; cdr3_aa: CASSPGTGMANEQFF
clone_size: .; v_call: TRBV27; cdr3_aa: CASSSGNSPLHF
clone_size: .; v_call: TRBV2; cdr3_aa: CASSEFEASYEQYF
clone_size: .; v_call: TRBV6-1; cdr3_aa: CASSARDGGEYYGYTF
clone_size: .; v_call: TRBV28; cdr3_aa: CASRGREPSYEQYF
clone_size: .; v_call: TRBV29-1; cdr3_aa: CSVETRGVGEKLFF
clone_size: .; v_call: TRBV6-6; cdr3_aa: CASRSRGDNQPQHF
clone_size: .; v_call: TRBV15; cdr3_aa: CATSSSRRGLETQYF
clone_size: .; v_call: TRBV4-1; cdr3_aa: CASSQEGADRGYEQYF
clone_size: medium-sized; v_call: TRBV6-5; cdr3_aa: CASSPSGGSMDEQYF
clone_size: .; v_call: TRBV25-1; cdr3_aa: CASRSPGQFYEQYF
clone_size: .; v_call: TRBV27; cdr3_aa: CASSFGRDGAGELFF
clone_size: .; v_call: TRBV6-1; cdr3_aa: CASSYRGKETQYF
clone_size: .; v_call: TRBV27; cdr3_aa: CASSWGTGKNTGELFF
clone_size: .; v_call: TRBV2; cdr3_aa: CASTSGGGNEQFF
clone_size: .; v_call: TRBV4-2; cdr3_aa: CASSQQSSGGGDEQFF
clone_size: .; v_call: TRBV11-2; cdr3_aa: CASSFPSGWASTDTQYF
clone_size: .; v_call: TRBV19; cdr3_aa: CASSSGLTGLDMNTEAFF
clone_size: .; v_call: TRBV2; cdr3_aa: CASRRGGDTQYF
clone_size: .; v_call: TRBV5-6; cdr3_aa: CASSPPGGVTGELFF
clone_size: .; v_call: TRBV19; cdr3_aa: CASSMEGLSYNEQFF
clone_size: .; v_call: TRBV18; cdr3_aa: CASSPQNPGGTGNTIYF
clone_size: few; v_call: TRBV5-6; cdr3_aa: CASSLRPSGGVVYF
clone_size: .; v_call: TRBV16; cdr3_aa: CASSQDSEYGYTF
clone_size: .; v_call: TRBV9; cdr3_aa: CASSVASGNEQYF
clone_size: .; v_call: TRBV4-2; cdr3_aa: CASSQPLGGGEQYF
clone_size: .; v_call: TRBV15; cdr3_aa: CATSRASGDGEKLFF
clone_size: .; v_call: TRBV5-4; cdr3_aa: CASSLAGADTQYF
clone_size: .; v_call: TRBV30; cdr3_aa: CAWTGGLSNQPQHF
clone_size: .; v_call: TRBV10-3; cdr3_aa: CAISVGQGAEAFF
clone_size: .; v_call: TRBV19; cdr3_aa: CASSSGREQYF
clone_size: .; v_call: TRBV30; cdr3_aa: CAWSVTQGLGYTF
clone_size: .; v_call: TRBV7-6; cdr3_aa: CASSLGTSGIGTPYEQYF
clone_size: once; v_call: TRBV29-1; cdr3_aa: CSASEGLAGLSSYNEQFF
clone_size: .; v_call: TRBV10-3; cdr3_aa: CAISELGLAGGPEQFF
clone_size: .; v_call: TRBV6-5; cdr3_aa: CASTPGERGPNAQFF